Each of the 18 T cell receptor beta chains below was sequenced from the same sample in a study of CD8 T cells in Susac syndrome. After extraction with the RNeasy kit, about 0.45 to 1 ug of the RNA was reverse transcribed using random hexamers. TCRdb called the immunoSEQ multiplex PCR reads again in MiXCR, with one record for every CDR3 protein. Among about 280,000 distinct CDR3 sequences listed, 85% were seen once. Sequences were obtained from CD8+ T cells from PBMCs. The receptors shown here come from a human donor with multiple sclerosis.

Concerning this clonotype: As the CDR3 is not closed by the conserved phenylalanine or tryptophan, this likely results from a read error. The gene calls are TRBV27 and TRBJ2-7, with a tentative D call TRBD2 (6 bases). From germline, CDR1 is MNHEY and CDR2 SMNVEV (reference sequence). Trimming removed 5 bases from V and 9 bases from J, with 17 bases in between. CDR3 length: 13 amino acids. CDR3 in DNA: TGTGCCAGCAGTATACGGGACTTGCCCCCGCAGTACTGC. Protein product: CASSIRDLPPQYC.

The chain has TRBV29-1 and TRBJ2-1, with 9 nucleotides matching TRBD2. The CDR3 spans 14 residues. Germline lookup yields CDR1 SQVTM and CDR2 ANQGSEA. The ends lost 3 bases at V and 7 bases at J; junction bases unmatched: 7. The CDR3 spells CSVEAGAGGNEQFF. The CDR3 DNA is TGCAGCGTTGAGGCGGGAGCGGGAGGAAATGAGCAGTTCTTC.

This chain links TRBV5-1 with TRBJ1-5; no reliable D call. From germline, CDR1 is SGHRS and CDR2 YFSETQ. The CDR3 is made up of 15 amino acids. V was shortened by 1 base and J by 0 bases, with 8 bases between the two germline ends. The CDR3 reads CASSLMGNSNQPQHF. The CDR3 region has the DNA TGCGCCAGCAGCTTGATGGGGAATAGCAATCAGCCCCAGCATTTT.

The genes are TRBV20-1 and TRBJ2-1; 11 bases line up with TRBD2. The CDR3 spans 16 residues. Germline trimming cut 6 bases from V and 7 bases from J; bases unmatched to any gene: 14. Looked up from germline, CDR1 is DFQATT and CDR2 is SNEGSKA (reference sequence). CDR3 nucleotide sequence: TGCAGTGCCCCCGACCCCTTTAGCGGGAGGGTGAATGAGCAGTTCTTC. Its protein product is CSAPDPFSGRVNEQFF.

The V call is TRBV27, the J call TRBJ2-1; tentatively, D is TRBD2 (5 bases). Germline assignment: CDR1 MNHEY and CDR2 SMNVEV (reference sequence). The V end lost 3 bases, the J end lost 0 bases, and 12 bases lay between the germline ends. The CDR3 runs to 16 residues. The CDR3 DNA is TGTGCCAGCAGTTTCTCGGCGGGTGACTCCTACAATGAGCAGTTCTTC. As protein: CASSFSAGDSYNEQFF.

V usage is TRBV19 and J usage is TRBJ2-1; either TRBD1 or TRBD2 may supply D (5 bases each). CDR1 and CDR2 (germline): LNHDA, SQIVND (reference sequence). The CDR3 contains 13 residues. V lost 6 bases and J lost 5, with 11 bases in between. Here the CDR3 DNA reads TGTGCCAGTAGCCCCCGGGACCACAATGAGCAGTTCTTC. Encoded protein: CASSPRDHNEQFF.

The CDR3 coding sequence is TGTGCCAGCAGTTTGACAGGGGCACCATATCAGTACTTC. Protein: CASSLTGAPYQYF. The V call is TRBV28, the J call TRBJ2-5; 8 bases align to TRBD1. The CDR3 consists of 13 residues. The V and J ends lost 3 bases and 11 bases, in that order; junction bases with no gene match: 8. Germline V gives CDR1 MDHEN, CDR2 SYDVKM.

The V gene is TRBV20-1, the J gene TRBJ2-7; D is undetermined. This CDR3 is built from 14 residues. V shed 2 bases and J shed 2 bases, with 13 bases lying between them. Germline values: CDR1 DFQATT, CDR2 SNEGSKA (reference sequence). The CDR3 loop is CSARSVGEPYEQYF. The CDR3 region has the DNA TGCAGTGCTAGATCGGTGGGTGAGCCCTACGAGCAGTACTTC.

The chain links TRBV12-3 or TRBV12-4 to TRBJ2-3, with D possibly matching TRBD2 (6 bases). The CDR3 has 14 amino acids. The V and J ends lost 2 bases and 5 bases respectively, with 11 bases between them. CDR3 sequence: CASSLRQGGDTQYF. CDR3 nucleotide sequence: TGTGCCAGCAGTTTAAGGCAGGGAGGAGATACGCAGTATTTT.

This clonotype has a single count. This chain joins TRBV14 and TRBJ2-1, with D perhaps given as TRBD1 or TRBD2 (5 bases each). Germline assignment: CDR1 SGHDN and CDR2 FVKESK. This CDR3 comprises 12 residues. The ends were cut back, 7 bases at V and 9 bases at J, with 13 bases in the middle. The CDR3 DNA is TGTGCCAGCACTCATCTGAGGGGTGAGCAGTTCTTC. Translated: CASTHLRGEQFF.

The gene calls are TRBV5-5 and TRBJ1-1, with D uncertain. The germline CDR1 and CDR2 sequences are SGHKS and YYEKEE (reference sequence). Trimming pared 2 bases from V and 7 bases from J, leaving 9 bases between. The CDR3 totals 12 residues. CDR3 in DNA: TGTGCCAGCAGCTTCGACTTTTATGAAGCTTTCTTT. It encodes CASSFDFYEAFF. Full variable domain (missing parts from reference TRBV5-5 and TRBJ1-1): DAGVTQSPTHLIKTRGQQVTLRCSPISGHKSVSWYQQVLGQGPQFIFQYYEKEERGRGNFPDRFSARQFPNYSSELNVNALLLGDSALYLCASSFDFYEAFFGQGTRLTVV.

J is TRBJ1-1 and V is TRBV25-1; no firm D call. V lost 8 bases and J 4 bases, leaving 8 bases between the germline ends. Germline V CDR1 and CDR2: MGHDK, SYGVNS. CDR3 length equals 11 residues. The CDR3 nucleotides are TGTGCCAGCGCGGTTGGCACTGAAGCTTTCTTT. Residues: CASAVGTEAFF.

V is TRBV20-1 and J is TRBJ2-7, with 9 bases aligning to TRBD1. The CDR3 length is 13 residues. After removal of 3 bases from V and 6 bases from J, the junction contained 6 bases not matched to a gene. CDR1 and CDR2 (germline): DFQATT, SNEGSKA (reference sequence). CDR3 nucleotide sequence: TGCAGTGCTAGGGTAAACAGGGGGCGCGAGCAGTACTTC. This gives the protein CSARVNRGREQYF.

The chain combines TRBV12-3 or TRBV12-4 with TRBJ2-7, with 8 nucleotides matching TRBD1. V dropped 5 bases and J dropped 7; count of bases not matched to a gene: 16. This CDR3 contains 16 residues. Here the CDR3 reads CASSQTHRDRRWEQYF. CDR3 in DNA: TGTGCCAGCAGTCAAACCCACCGGGACAGGCGCTGGGAGCAGTACTTC.

This rearrangement joins TRBV27 to TRBJ2-3; D uncertain. V lost 2 bases and J 0 bases, leaving 6 bases between the germline ends. The CDR3 length is 14 residues. Germline V CDR1 and CDR2: MNHEY, SMNVEV (reference sequence). The chain's CDR3 is CASSLGASTDTQYF. The CDR3 nucleotides read TGTGCCAGCAGTTTAGGAGCTAGCACAGATACGCAGTATTTT.

The chain has TRBV20-1 and TRBJ2-5; 10 bases align to TRBD2. V lost 8 bases to trimming and J lost 5 bases; unmatched junction nucleotides: 11. CDR1 and CDR2 from the germline V gene are DFQATT and SNEGSKA (reference sequence). CDR3 size: 14 residues. The CDR3 region has the DNA TGCAGTACTCCAACCGGGACTAGCGACGAGACCCAGTACTTC. It is translated as CSTPTGTSDETQYF.

This clonotype was detected once. The chain couples TRBV3-1 to TRBJ1-5; no definite D call. Trimming pared 0 bases from V and 10 bases from J, leaving 16 bases between. Germline V gives CDR1 LGHDT, CDR2 YNNKEL (reference sequence). The CDR3 runs 15 residues. The CDR3 sequence: CASSQDYEEEVPQHF. The CDR3 region has the DNA TGTGCCAGCAGCCAAGACTACGAGGAGGAGGTACCCCAGCATTTT.

The chain links TRBV9 to TRBJ2-1; the D gene is possibly TRBD2 (5 bases). Per the germline V gene, CDR1 is SGDLS and CDR2 is YYNGEE. V was clipped by 5 bases and J by 2 bases, with 14 bases between them. CDR3 size: 15 residues. CDR3 sequence (DNA): TGTGCCAGCAGTGGGGATCGAGGGCCCTACAATGAGCAGTTCTTC. Residues: CASSGDRGPYNEQFF.